The clone carrying this T cell receptor (beta chain) was recorded once. Authors' processing steps: Reference gene primer amplification in the assay estimated nucleated cell counts. Sequenced by immunoSEQ multiplex PCR; TCRdb stores in-frame clones only, minus some. V, J and clone size were drawn from that table, and D and trimming were deduced from the DNA. The table includes roughly 150,000 clones, about 83% detected once. While infection was still active, Seattle patients were enrolled and then followed longitudinally. Germline CDR1 MNHEY, CDR2 SMNVEV (reference sequence). The V end lost 6 bases, the J end lost 4 bases, and 10 bases lay between the germline ends. The CDR3 is 13 amino acids. These data belong to a study of blood T cell repertoires in COVID-19. Study context: Donors in the United States, Italy and Spain gave samples during acute or convalescent COVID-19.

The material sequenced was peripheral blood. The clonotype comes from an elderly woman with COVID-19, enrolled during active disease. The V and J genes are TRBV27 and TRBJ1-3; maybe TRBD1 (5 bases). The chain's CDR3 is CASRPGGGNTIYF. The CDR3 DNA is TGTGCCAGCAGACCTGGGGGGGGAAACACCATATATTTT.